This T cell receptor (beta chain) was identified during a study of memory CD4+ T cells and cytomegalovirus serostatus. Study context: This sample comes from healthy Belgian adults, about nine CMV seropositive, about 23 seronegative.

The CDR3 has 13 amino acids. Germline V gene sequence: CDR1 SEHNR, CDR2 FQNEAQ (reference sequence). V lost 3 bases to trimming and J lost 4 bases, with 7 bases between them. Study results and limitations: CD4+ memory repertoires contained about 40% of the 164 reported CMV TCRbeta sequences.

Profiling relied on immunoSEQ multiplex PCR, and the TCRdb table lists in-frame clones only, not all of them. The table has some 41,000 clones, about three quarters seen once; the top ten hold 5% to 7%. To note about this clone: What it recognizes is unknown.

Single viable CD3+CD4+CD8-CD45RO+ cells were sorted as the memory CD4+ T cells. CMV serostatus came from serum IgG against pp150, pp28, p38, p52. The J gene is TRBJ1-5, the V gene TRBV7-9, with D uncertain. This TCR was sampled from an adult in good health and CMV-seronegative. The sequenced sample was memory CD4+ T cells from blood. CDR3: CASSLTANQPQHF. CDR3 coding DNA: TGTGCCAGCAGCTTGACGGCTAATCAGCCCCAGCATTTT.